A single sample gave rise to the 21 T cell receptor beta chains below, sequenced in a study of CD8+CD57+ T cells in acquired aplastic anemia. Genomic DNA acted as the template from which TCR beta VDJ combination and CDR3 sequence profiling were carried out. In TCRdb, the reads were re-called with MiXCR into one record per CDR3 protein. Here the sample spans roughly 200,000 distinct CDR3 sequences, roughly 65% being singletons. Sequencing was done on patients that had shown CD8+CD57+ cell expansion by flow cytometry. The specimen was sorted CD4+, CD8+, or CD8+CD57+ T cells (not recorded which) from PBMCs. These receptors were collected from a human donor with aplastic anemia.

The V gene is TRBV7-2, the J gene TRBJ1-1; D not resolved. The CDR3 covers 15 residues. Trimming took off 2 bases at V and 1 base at J, with 11 bases between the two ends. Germline V gene sequence: CDR1 SGHTA, CDR2 FQGNSA. In nucleotides, the CDR3 is TGTGCCAGCAGCTTAATTGGGAATGGGAACACTGAAGCTTTCTTT. It yields the protein CASSLIGNGNTEAFF.

A remark on this clonotype: A much larger clone differs from this one at a single base, so this may be a read error. V and J are TRBV11-1 and TRBJ2-1; the D gene could be TRBD1 or TRBD2 (5 bases each). The germline CDR1 and CDR2 sequences are SGHAT and FQDESV (reference sequence). The CDR3 loop spans 19 amino acids. CDR3 DNA: TGTGCCAGCAGCTCACTAGGGACCGACGCCCATAATTCCTACAATGAGCAGCTCTTC. The encoded protein is CASSSLGTDAHNSYNEQLF. The full variable domain, completed using reference TRBV11-1 and TRBJ2-1, is EAEVAQSPRYKITEKSQAVAFWCDPISGHATLYWYRQILGQGPELLVQFQDESVVDDSQLPKDRFSAERLKGVDSTLKIQPAELGDSAMYLCASSSLGTDAHNSYNEQLFGPGTRLTVL.

This clonotype appeared a single time. In DNA form, the CDR3 reads TGCAGTGCTAGCCCAGACAGGGTAGAGGGCAATGAGCAGTTCTTC. It specifies CSASPDRVEGNEQFF. The J gene is TRBJ2-1, the V gene TRBV20-1; the match to TRBD1 covers 7 bases. CDR3 length: 15 residues. CDR1 and CDR2 from the germline V gene are DFQATT and SNEGSKA (reference sequence). Trimming removed 3 bases from V and 6 bases from J; junction bases left unmatched: 11.

As concerns this clonotype: The germline gene is not matched at one end of the junction; a read error may be the cause. V gene TRBV4-1 combines with J gene TRBJ2-5, with D unresolved. CDR1 is MGHRA, CDR2 YSYEKL, per germline. The CDR3 loop spans 12 amino acids. The CDR3 here is CASSQDGWAQYF. Here the CDR3 DNA reads TGTGCCAGCAGCCAAGACGGTTGGGCCCAGTACTTC.

Comment on this clonotype: Mismatch with germline at one junction end may stem from a read error. This chain uses TRBV2 with TRBJ2-1, with D possibly being TRBD1 or TRBD2 (5 bases each). The germline CDR1 and CDR2 sequences are SNHLY and FYNNEI. CDR3 size: 10 residues. The CDR3 is CAKFQGKEVF. The CDR3 bases are TGTGCCAAATTCCAGGGCAAGGAGGTCTTC.

The rearrangement uses TRBV7-2 and TRBJ1-1; D perhaps matches TRBD1 (5 bases). CDR1 is SGHTA and CDR2 is FQGNSA in the germline V gene. The V and J ends lost 7 bases and 0 bases respectively, with 15 bases between them. The CDR3 length is 15 residues. The CDR3 DNA follows: TGTGCCAGCACCTTCTCAGGGCCGATGAACACTGAAGCTTTCTTT. The encoded protein is CASTFSGPMNTEAFF. The whole variable domain, remainder taken from reference TRBV7-2 and TRBJ1-1, is GAGVSQSPSNKVTEKGKDVELRCDPISGHTALYWYRQSLGQGLEFLIYFQGNSAPDKSGLPSDRFSAERTGGSVSTLTIQRTQQEDSAVYLCASTFSGPMNTEAFFGQGTRLTVV.

This clonotype turned up a few times. The J gene is TRBJ1-2, the V gene TRBV2, with TRBD1 identical over 7 bases. CDR3 length: 12 residues. Unmatched junction bases numbered 1, after V lost 3 bases and J lost 6 bases. Germline V gene lookup returns CDR1 SNHLY and CDR2 FYNNEI. The CDR3 region has the DNA TGTGCCAGCAGTGACCAGGGGGATGGCTACACCTTC. As protein: CASSDQGDGYTF.

The V and J genes are TRBV10-1 and TRBJ1-3; D ambiguous. The CDR3 totals 13 residues. Trimming removed 3 bases from V and 4 bases from J, with 7 bases in between. Per the germline V gene, CDR1 is WNHNN and CDR2 is SYGVQD (reference sequence). The CDR3 DNA is TGCGCCAGCAGTGAATCGCCAGGAAACACCATATATTTT. It is translated as CASSESPGNTIYF.

The V and J genes are TRBV7-2 and TRBJ2-7, with D possibly TRBD2 on 6 matching bases. The V and J ends lost 5 bases and 1 base respectively, with 18 bases between them. The CDR3 spans 16 residues. Germline CDR1 is SGHTA and CDR2 is FQGNSA. The CDR3 sequence: CASSRNAGTGSYEQYF. Written as DNA, the CDR3 is TGTGCCAGCAGCCGAAACGCGGGGACTGGGTCCTACGAGCAGTACTTC.

Concerning this clonotype itself: At one boundary the junction diverges from the germline segment, which might be a read error. The rearrangement uses TRBV15 and TRBJ1-2, with 8 bases lining up with TRBD1. CDR3 size: 16 residues. The germline V gene encodes CDR1 LNHNV and CDR2 YYDKDF (reference sequence). The CDR3 region is CATSRVQARGQDGYAF. The DNA for the CDR3 is TGTGCCACCAGCAGAGTCCAGGCCAGGGGGCAAGATGGCTACGCCTTC.

With respect to this clonotype: It is likely a read error, because the conserved phenylalanine at the end of the CDR3 is missing. The chain uses TRBV27 and TRBJ2-7; 7 nucleotides match TRBD1. The germline V gene has CDR1 MNHEY and CDR2 SMNVEV (reference sequence). The CDR3 has 14 residues. With V trimmed by 3 bases and J by 2 bases, 4 bases remained unmatched. The CDR3 nucleotides are TGTGCCAGCAGTTTGGGACAGCTAGCCTACGAGCAGTACTAC. This translates into CASSLGQLAYEQYY.

The gene calls are TRBV7-8 and TRBJ2-2; D could derive from TRBD1 or TRBD2 (5 bases each). V lost 1 base to trimming and J lost 11 bases, with 11 bases between them. The CDR3 is 13 residues long. CDR1 and CDR2 (germline): SGHVS, FQNEAQ. The CDR3 is CASSLGGTAELFF. CDR3 coding DNA: TGTGCCAGCAGCTTAGGAGGGACCGCTGAGCTGTTTTTT.

This clonotype was counted ten times or more. V and J are TRBV11-2 and TRBJ2-5, with 8 bases that match TRBD2. The V and J ends lost 4 bases and 4 bases, in that order; junction bases with no gene match: 8. The length of the CDR3 is 15 residues. The germline V gene encodes CDR1 SGHAT and CDR2 FQNNGV. The CDR3 is CASSSSGGGSETQYF. CDR3 DNA sequence: TGTGCCAGCAGCTCTAGCGGCGGGGGGTCAGAGACCCAGTACTTC.

This clonotype was counted only a few times. The chain is built from TRBV30 and TRBJ2-3; 13 nucleotides match TRBD2. The J segment lost 1 base and the V segment lost 5 bases, leaving 0 bases of the junction unmatched. In germline, CDR1 is GTSNPN, CDR2 SVGIG (reference sequence). The CDR3 has 14 residues. CDR3 amino acids: CAWGLAGGTDTQYF. CDR3 DNA sequence: TGTGCCTGGGGACTAGCGGGGGGCACAGATACGCAGTATTTT.

The V call is TRBV9, the J call TRBJ1-1, with D possibly being TRBD1 (6 bases). The CDR3 length is 17 residues. Germline CDR1 is SGDLS and CDR2 is YYNGEE. V was cut by 0 bases and J by 1 base, with 16 bases left in between. The CDR3 region is CASSVDGGAGPNTEAFF. The CDR3, as DNA: TGTGCCAGCAGCGTAGACGGGGGGGCGGGCCCGAACACTGAAGCTTTCTTT. Full variable domain (outside the CDR3, taken from reference TRBV9 and TRBJ1-1): DSGVTQTPKHLITATGQRVTLRCSPRSGDLSVYWYQQSLDQGLQFLIQYYNGEERAKGNILERFSAQQFPDLHSELNLSSLELGDSALYFCASSVDGGAGPNTEAFFGQGTRLTVV.

In its sample, this clonotype was seen a few times. The chain recombines TRBV29-1 with TRBJ1-2; 7 bases agree with TRBD1. Germline assignment: CDR1 SQVTM and CDR2 ANQGSEA. V shed 4 bases, J shed 5 bases, and the junction held 4 bases outside the gene matches. The CDR3 loop spans 12 amino acids. The DNA of the CDR3 is TGCAGCGTTGGGGCAGGGGGATATGGCTACACCTTC. As protein: CSVGAGGYGYTF.

This chain uses TRBV7-3 with TRBJ2-1, with D perhaps being TRBD1 or TRBD2 (5 bases each). The germline CDR1 and CDR2 sequences are SGHTA and FQGTGA. The germline V and J ends were trimmed by 3 bases and 8 bases, with 11 bases remaining between them. This CDR3 is built from 13 residues. For the CDR3, the DNA is TGTGCCAGCAGCTTGTTGGGACCGCATGAGCAGTTCTTC. This encodes CASSLLGPHEQFF.

This clonotype was observed many times. The chain employs TRBV13 and TRBJ2-7, with a tentative D call TRBD1 (5 bases). Germline V gene lookup returns CDR1 PRHDT and CDR2 FYEKMQ (reference sequence). V was shortened by 4 bases and J by 6 bases, with 7 bases between the two germline ends. The CDR3 consists of 11 residues. Written as DNA, the CDR3 is TGTGCCAGCAGCTCAGGGTCCGAGCAGTACTTC. Translated, it gives CASSSGSEQYF.

CDR3 bases: TGTGCCAGCAGCCAAGAAGCGGGGAGCTCCTACAATGAGCAGTTCTTC. Translating gives CASSQEAGSSYNEQFF. V gene TRBV14 combines with J gene TRBJ2-1, with 7 bases identical to TRBD2. CDR3 length equals 16 residues. The trim removed 0 bases at V and 0 bases at J, leaving 2 bases unmatched. Per germline, CDR1 SGHDN and CDR2 FVKESK.

The V gene is TRBV5-1, the J gene TRBJ2-7, with D possibly TRBD2 on 7 matching bases. Germline values: CDR1 SGHRS, CDR2 YFSETQ. Trimming took 4 bases from V and 12 from J, leaving 23 bases between them. This CDR3 has 14 residues. In DNA, the CDR3 is TGCGCCAGCAGCGGACTAGGGGGACTCGCCGTATTGTACTTC. This encodes CASSGLGGLAVLYF.

This clonotype was detected only once. V and J are TRBV6-1 and TRBJ2-7, with TRBD1 identical over 8 bases. This CDR3 comprises 13 residues. Germline-derived CDR1 and CDR2 are MNHNS and SASEGT. J gave up 2 bases and V 8 bases, and 5 bases lay outside the gene matches. The CDR3 is CASGRDRPYEQYF. The CDR3 bases are TGTGCCAGCGGACGGGACAGGCCCTACGAGCAGTACTTC.